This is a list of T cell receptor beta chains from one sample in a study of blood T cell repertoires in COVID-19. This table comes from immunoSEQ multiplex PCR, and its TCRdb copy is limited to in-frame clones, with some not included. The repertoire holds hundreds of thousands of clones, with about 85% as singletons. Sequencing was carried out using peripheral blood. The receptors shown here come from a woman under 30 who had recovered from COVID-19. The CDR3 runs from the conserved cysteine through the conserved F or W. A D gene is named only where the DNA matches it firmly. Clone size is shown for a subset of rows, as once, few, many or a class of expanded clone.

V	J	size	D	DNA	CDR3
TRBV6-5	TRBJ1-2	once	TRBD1	TGTGCCAGCAGTCGAGACAGGGATCACTACTCTGGCTACACCTTC	CASSRDRDHYSGYTF
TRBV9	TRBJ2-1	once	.	TGTGCCAGCAGCGGGTCCAGGGCAGCTCCTCCGGGCAATGAGCAGTTCTTC	CASSGSRAAPPGNEQFF
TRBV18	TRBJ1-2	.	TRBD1	TGTGCCAGCTCACGGGACAGGGCCCAAAGTAGCTATGGCTACACCTTC	CASSRDRAQSSYGYTF
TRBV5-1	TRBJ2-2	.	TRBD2	TGCGCCAGCAGTTTCCTAGCGGGAGAGGCCACCGGGGAGCTGTTTTTT	CASSFLAGEATGELFF
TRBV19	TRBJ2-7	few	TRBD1	TGTGCCAGTAGTATTGGGACAGGACACCTCTACGAGCAGTACTTC	CASSIGTGHLYEQYF
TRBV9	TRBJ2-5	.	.	TGTGCCAGCAGCGTAGATATGCGGAGGGGAGAGACCCAGTACTTC	CASSVDMRRGETQYF
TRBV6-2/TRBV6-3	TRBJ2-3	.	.	TGTGCCAGCAGTTTCCAGGGACTTTCTAGTTACACAGATACGCAGTATTTT	CASSFQGLSSYTDTQYF
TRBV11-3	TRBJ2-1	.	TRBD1	TGTGCCAGCAGCTATGAACAGGGGGCGGGTGAGCAGTTCTTC	CASSYEQGAGEQFF
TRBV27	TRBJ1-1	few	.	TGTGCCAGCAGTTTAGCGGGTGTCACTGAAGCTTTCTTT	CASSLAGVTEAFF
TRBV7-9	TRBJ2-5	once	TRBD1	TGTGCCAGCAGCCCCAGGGGGCGGGAACATCAAGAGACCCAGTACTTC	CASSPRGREHQETQYF
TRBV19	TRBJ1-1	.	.	TGTGCCAGTAGTCCGCGGGGGGGATCGAACACTGAAGCTTTCTTT	CASSPRGGSNTEAFF
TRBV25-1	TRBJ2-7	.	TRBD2	TGTGCCAGCAGTGCCCACACTAGCGGGAGTTCCTACGAGCAGTACTTC	CASSAHTSGSSYEQYF
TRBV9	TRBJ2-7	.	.	TGTGCCAGCAGCGTAGCTCCAGGGGACGAGCAGTACTTC	CASSVAPGDEQYF
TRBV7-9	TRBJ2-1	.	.	TGTGCCAGCAGCTTGGCCGTAGCGAGAGGAAGCTCCTACAATGAGCAGTTCTTC	CASSLAVARGSSYNEQFF
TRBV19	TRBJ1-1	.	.	TGTGCCAGTACCATACCTGGGGGGGGCAGGACTGAAGCTTTCTTT	CASTIPGGGRTEAFF
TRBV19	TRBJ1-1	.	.	TGTGCCAGTAGTGCCCATTGGCAGATGAACACTGAAGCTTTCTTT	CASSAHWQMNTEAFF
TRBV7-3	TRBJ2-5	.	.	TGTGCCAGCAGCTTTGGGGCGCAAGAGACCCAGTACTTC	CASSFGAQETQYF
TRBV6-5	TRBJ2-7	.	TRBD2	TGTGCCACCATGACTAGCGGGAACTACGAGCAGTACTTC	CATMTSGNYEQYF
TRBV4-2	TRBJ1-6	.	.	TGTGCCAGCAGCCAAGATATCCCACCCCTCCACTTT	CASSQDIPPLHF
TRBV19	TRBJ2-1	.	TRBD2	TGTGCCAGTAGTATCGGGGGGTTAATTAATGAGCAGTTCTTC	CASSIGGLINEQFF
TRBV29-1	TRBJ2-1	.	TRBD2	TGCAGCGCTTCCGGGACTAGCGGGACGGGTGAGCAGTTCTTC	CSASGTSGTGEQFF
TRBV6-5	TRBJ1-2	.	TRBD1	TGTGCCAGCAGAAACGACAGGGGCTATGGCTACACCTTC	CASRNDRGYGYTF
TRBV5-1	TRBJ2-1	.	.	TGCGCCAGCAGCGGAGGAGGGAGCGGCTCCTACAATGAGCAGTTCTTC	CASSGGGSGSYNEQFF
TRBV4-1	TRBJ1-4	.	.	TGCGCCAGCAGTGCCCAGTGGGGACAAGAAAAACTGTTTTTT	CASSAQWGQEKLFF
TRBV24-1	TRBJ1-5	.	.	TGTGCCACCAGTACCACGGGTAGCAATCAGCCCCAGCATTTT	CATSTTGSNQPQHF
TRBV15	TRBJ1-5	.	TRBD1	TGTGCCACCAGCCCGGGACAGGGTAACAATCAGCCCCAGCATTTT	CATSPGQGNNQPQHF
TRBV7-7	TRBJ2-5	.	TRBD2	TGTGCCAGCAGCTTAGCCCCGGGAGGGGGAGAGACCCAGTACTTC	CASSLAPGGGETQYF
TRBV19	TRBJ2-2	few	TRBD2	TGTGCCAGTAGTATAGGGAGCGGGAGGTTGACCGGGGAGCTGTTTTTT	CASSIGSGRLTGELFF
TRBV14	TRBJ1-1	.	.	TGTGCCAGCAGCCAAGATCAGGGCGACGCTTTCTTT	CASSQDQGDAFF
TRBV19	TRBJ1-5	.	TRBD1	TGTGCCAGTAGCGGGACTGGGACAGGGTATCAGCCCCAGCATTTT	CASSGTGTGYQPQHF
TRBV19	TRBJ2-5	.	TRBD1	TGTGCCAGTAGTACCGGGACAGGGGGCGGGGTGGCCCAGTACTTC	CASSTGTGGGVAQYF
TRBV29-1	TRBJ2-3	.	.	TGCAGCGTTCGGATTAGACAGGTAGCAGATACGCAGTATTTT	CSVRIRQVADTQYF
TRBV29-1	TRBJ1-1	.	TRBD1	TGCAGCGGGGCGGGGACAGGGGGGATGGTTACTGAAGCTTTCTTT	CSGAGTGGMVTEAFF
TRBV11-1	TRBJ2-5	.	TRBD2	TGTGCCAGCAGCCCGGGGGGGATGGAGACCCAGTACTTC	CASSPGGMETQYF